These 15 T cell receptor delta chains share one sample of origin, sequenced in a study of γδ T cells in repeated Plasmodium falciparum infection. TCRdb applied CATT to the multiplex PCR reads for clone calling. The sample records tens of thousands of delta-chain clones, 0.75% to 1% being singletons. Vgamma9/Vdelta2+ and Vdelta2-negative gammadelta T cells were flow-sorted from PBMC for bulk sequencing. Sequenced material: gamma-delta T cells from blood. Receptors were obtained from a pool of human donors (malaria-infected and uninfected, not separated).

This clone was seen a few times. This DNA translates differently at residue 19 from the TCRdb protein, which is that of a much larger clone; a read error is likely, and the protein shown is the DNA's own translation. The chain recombines TRDV1 with TRDJ1, with 13 positions matching TRDD3. Here the J gene came from matching the DNA to germline, since TCRdb omits it. J was trimmed by 9 bases and V by 1 base; bases with no gene match: 41. The length of the CDR3 is 27 residues. Germline lookup yields CDR1 TSWWSYY and CDR2 QGS. The chain's CDR3 is CALGEQTIPLFTGGYAPSPSALLELIF. The CDR3 coding sequence is TGTGCTCTTGGGGAACAGACTATCCCCCTTTTTACTGGGGGATACGCCCCATCCCCATCGGCCCTACTGGAACTCATCTTT.

On this clone: This DNA translates differently at residue 2 from the TCRdb protein, which is that of a much larger clone; a read error is likely, and the protein shown is the DNA's own translation. This chain connects TRDV2 to TRDJ1; TRDD3 aligns across 8 bases. The CDR3 sequence is 15 residues long. Germline CDR1 is GEAIGNYY and CDR2 is EKD. The CDR3 region has the DNA TGTTCCTGTGACGCCTTACTGGGGGGGACCGATAAACTCATCTTT. This gives the protein CSCDALLGGTDKLIF.

Ten or more counts support this clone. The chain employs TRDV1 and TRDJ1, with 8 bases lining up with TRDD3. The J gene, left out of TCRdb, was set here by checking the DNA against germline. CDR3 length equals 17 residues. Per the germline V gene, CDR1 is TSWWSYY and CDR2 is QGS. V was pared by 6 bases and J by 0 bases, with 12 bases of the junction left unmatched. The DNA of the CDR3 is TGTGCTCTTGGTCAGGACTGGGGGTCCGTGTACACCGATAAACTCATCTTT. It yields the protein CALGQDWGSVYTDKLIF.

A remark on this clone: It differs at one base from a far larger clone, so likely a read error. Distinct nucleotide sequences in the sample also encode this CDR3. No J gene was called, and the V gene is TRDV2; TRDD3 reflects the table's D call only, with no check against the DNA. The CDR3 has 19 residues. From germline, CDR1 is GEAIGNYY and CDR2 EKD. Here the CDR3 reads CACDTVLGETSWDTRQMFF. Here the CDR3 DNA reads TGTGCCTGTGACACCGTACTGGGGGAGACCTCCTGGGACACCCGACAGATGTTCTTC.

Note on this clone: This specimen includes other DNA sequences encoding the same CDR3. No call exists for the J gene, whereas the V gene is TRDV2; TRDD3, the D gene given by the table, was not confirmed from the DNA. Germline values: CDR1 GEAIGNYY, CDR2 EKD. The CDR3 has 16 amino acids. The CDR3 nucleotides are TGTGCCTGCGACACCGGACTGGGGGATAACACCGATAAGCTCATCTTT. This sequence encodes CACDTGLGDNTDKLIF.

For this clone: The translation of this DNA and the TCRdb protein of a much larger clone differ at residue 14, probably owing to a read error; the protein shown here is translated from the DNA. The V gene is TRDV1, the J gene TRDJ1; D may be TRDD3 (5 bases). As TCRdb names no J gene, one was assigned here on the basis of a DNA match to germline. V lost 2 bases and J 7 bases, leaving 26 bases between the germline ends. CDR3 size: 18 residues. Germline V CDR1 and CDR2: TSWWSYY, QGS. The CDR3 DNA is TGTGCTCTTGGGGAATTCCCCGCTCCGGTCATACGAAACGGTAAACTCATCTTT. It is translated as CALGEFPAPVIRNGKLIF.

The table lists this clone with many counts. It is likely a read error: a sequence one base away is far more abundant. The same CDR3 can be traced to other DNA sequences in this sample. This chain uses TRDV1 with TRDJ1; 11 positions agree with TRDD3. J gave up 2 bases and V 6 bases, and 17 bases lay outside the gene matches. The CDR3 totals 19 residues. The V gene's germline CDR1 is TSWWSYY and CDR2 QGS. CDR3 amino acids: CALGPSHRGYWGITDKLIF. In DNA, the CDR3 is TGTGCTCTTGGCCCCTCTCACCGGGGGTACTGGGGGATAACCGATAAACTCATCTTT.

This clone was found many times. The sample has other DNA sequences that encode this CDR3 too. This sequence joins TRDV1 and TRDJ1; the match to TRDD3 covers 10 bases. The trim removed 2 bases at V and 8 bases at J, leaving 20 bases unmatched. In germline, CDR1 is TSWWSYY, CDR2 QGS. The length of the CDR3 is 19 residues. The chain's CDR3 is CALGEGGMRGTGGWEKLIF. The CDR3 nucleotides read TGTGCTCTTGGGGAAGGAGGGATGCGCGGTACTGGGGGATGGGAGAAACTCATCTTT.

This clone appeared a few times. This likely stems from a read error, as it lies one base from a far larger clone. Other DNA sequences in this specimen translate into the identical CDR3. CDR3 in amino acids: CALGELSYNVLLGDAYTDKLIF. For the CDR3, the DNA is TGTGCTCTTGGGGAACTAAGCTACAACGTCCTACTGGGGGATGCTTACACCGATAAACTCATCTTT. J is TRDJ1 and V is TRDV1; 10 bases agree with TRDD3. The J gene, absent from TCRdb, was called here by matching the DNA to germline. The CDR3 runs 22 residues. Unmatched junction bases numbered 19, after V lost 0 bases and J lost 0 bases. Germline values: CDR1 TSWWSYY, CDR2 QGS.

This clone showed up many times. TCRdb assigns this DNA the protein of a much larger clone, which departs from its translation at residue 9; this likely reflects a read error, and the protein shown comes from translating the DNA. The chain links TRDV2 to TRDJ1; 8 bases line up with TRDD3. The J gene was missing in TCRdb and was found by matching the end of the DNA to germline. The CDR3 contains 18 residues. With 3 bases clipped from V and 0 bases from J, the junction kept 14 bases outside the gene matches. Germline V gene lookup returns CDR1 GEAIGNYY and CDR2 EKD. CDR3 DNA sequence: TGTGCCTGTGACGCTTTACTGGGGGGTACTTCCTACACCGATAAACTCATCTTT. It yields the protein CACDALLGGTSYTDKLIF.

In its sample, this clone was seen many times. A read error likely explains why the TCRdb protein, taken from a much larger clone, differs from this DNA's translation at residue 11; the protein shown is translated from the DNA. The chain links TRDV2 to TRDJ1, with TRDD3 matching 11 bases. The J gene was not available in TCRdb and was assigned here by matching the DNA to germline segments. The CDR3 sequence is 17 residues long. CDR1 is GEAIGNYY and CDR2 is EKD in the germline V gene. V was pared by 3 bases and J by 2 bases, with 10 bases of the junction left unmatched. DNA of the CDR3: TGTGCCTGTGACCTGGTACTGGGGGATAGCATGACCGATAAACTCATCTTT. This encodes CACDLVLGDSMTDKLIF.

This clone was seen a handful of times. TCRdb's protein, taken from a much larger clone, differs from this DNA's translation at residue 12, likely owing to a read error; the protein displayed comes from the DNA. The V and J genes are TRDV2 and TRDJ1; tentative D call: TRDD3 (6 bases). Between the trimmed V and J ends, which lost 2 bases and 0 bases, there was a span of 21 bases. Germline V gene lookup returns CDR1 GEAIGNYY and CDR2 EKD. The CDR3 covers 18 residues. The CDR3 loop reads CACDSPRMGGRHTDKLIF. The CDR3 DNA sequence: TGTGCCTGTGACAGTCCGAGAATGGGGGGCAGGCACACCGATAAACTCATCTTT.

With regard to this clone: This DNA translates differently at residue 9 from the TCRdb protein, which is that of a much larger clone; a read error is likely, and the protein shown is the DNA's own translation. J is TRDJ1 and V is TRDV2; possible D gene TRDD3, 5 bases. The J gene was not available in TCRdb and was assigned here by matching the DNA to germline segments. The germline V gene encodes CDR1 GEAIGNYY and CDR2 EKD. The ends were cut back, 5 bases at V and 1 base at J, with 28 bases in the middle. The CDR3 loop spans 19 amino acids. The CDR3: CACVGRVGEYQPPTDKLIF. The CDR3 DNA reads TGTGCCTGTGTCGGAAGGGTTGGGGAATACCAGCCCCCCACCGATAAACTCATCTTT.

This clone was recorded a few times. The TCRdb protein, from a much larger clone, departs from this DNA's translation at residue 9, likely by read error; the protein shown derives from the DNA. The chain has TRDV1 and TRDJ1; 10 bases match TRDD3. TCRdb records no J gene; here it was assigned by comparing the DNA to germline. Germline CDR1 and CDR2: TSWWSYY and QGS. The CDR3 is 18 residues long. The junction had 14 bases not matched to a gene; V was cut back by 5 bases and J by 2 bases. CDR3 protein: CALGPRPVPGDTTDKLIF. CDR3 nucleotide sequence: TGTGCTCTTGGGCCCCGACCCGTACCGGGGGATACGACCGATAAACTCATCTTT.

There are a few counts of this clone. A read error is the likely source, as a far larger clone sits one nucleotide away. The same CDR3 can be traced to other DNA sequences in this sample. The chain joins TRDV1 to TRDJ1; 9 positions match TRDD3. The germline gives CDR1 TSWWSYY, CDR2 QGS. The junction had 30 bases not matched to a gene; V was cut back by 0 bases and J by 1 base. The CDR3 spans 25 residues. The DNA for the CDR3 is TGTGCTCTTGGGGAACTATTTGAGGGGCCCTTCCCGAGAAGGGGATACGATGGAGGCACCGATAAACTCATCTTT. Protein: CALGELFEGPFPRRGYDGGTDKLIF.